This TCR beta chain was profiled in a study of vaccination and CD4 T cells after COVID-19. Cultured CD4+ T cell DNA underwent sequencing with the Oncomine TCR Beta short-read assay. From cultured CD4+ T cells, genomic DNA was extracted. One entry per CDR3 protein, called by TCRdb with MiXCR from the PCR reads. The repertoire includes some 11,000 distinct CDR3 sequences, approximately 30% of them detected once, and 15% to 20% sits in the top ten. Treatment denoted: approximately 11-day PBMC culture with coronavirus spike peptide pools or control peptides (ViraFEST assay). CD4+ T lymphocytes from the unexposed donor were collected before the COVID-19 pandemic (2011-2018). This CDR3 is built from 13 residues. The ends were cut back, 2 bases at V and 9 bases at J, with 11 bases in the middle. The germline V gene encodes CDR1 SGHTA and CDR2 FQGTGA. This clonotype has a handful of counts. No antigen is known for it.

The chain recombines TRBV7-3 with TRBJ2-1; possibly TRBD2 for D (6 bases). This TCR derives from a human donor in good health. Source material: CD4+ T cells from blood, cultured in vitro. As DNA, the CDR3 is TGTGCCAGCAGCTTACGGCGGGAATTTGAGCAGTTCTTC. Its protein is CASSLRREFEQFF.